The 4 T cell receptor beta chains below were found in one sample sequenced in a study of CD8 T cells in Susac syndrome. An input of about 0.5 to 1 ug of RNA was subjected to reverse transcription using random hexamers. TCRdb itself ran the immunoSEQ multiplex PCR reads through MiXCR, one entry per CDR3 protein. The sample lists around 170,000 distinct CDR3 sequences; approximately 95% were seen once. Sequenced material: CD8+ T cells from PBMCs. All receptors come from a human donor with multiple sclerosis.

V usage is TRBV19 and J usage is TRBJ1-5; unclear D gene. The V end lost 5 bases, the J end lost 9 bases, and 17 bases lay between the germline ends. Germline lookup yields CDR1 LNHDA and CDR2 SQIVND (reference sequence). The CDR3 covers 14 residues. The CDR3 nucleotides read TGTGCCAGTAGTCCCCAAGCCCGAGGAGGGCCCCAGCATTTT. It yields the protein CASSPQARGGPQHF.

The rearrangement links TRBV20-1 to TRBJ2-1; 7 nucleotides agree with TRBD1. J lost 2 bases, V lost 5 bases, and 9 bases had no gene match. The CDR3 has 15 residues. Germline CDR1 is DFQATT and CDR2 is SNEGSKA (reference sequence). CDR3 nucleotides: TGCAGTGCTCGGGACAGACGGACCCCCTACAATGAGCAGTTCTTC. Translating it yields CSARDRRTPYNEQFF.

The chain has TRBV4-2 and TRBJ2-7; maybe TRBD1 (5 bases). Trimming shortened V by 1 base and J by 5 bases, and 9 bases separated the two germline ends. This CDR3 is 13 amino acids long. In germline, CDR1 is LGHNA, CDR2 YNFKEQ. The CDR3 protein is CASSQGRAHEQYF. The CDR3 DNA sequence: TGTGCCAGCAGCCAAGGCAGGGCCCACGAGCAGTACTTC.

V gene TRBV11-2 combines with J gene TRBJ2-5, with TRBD2 identical over 8 bases. J lost 4 bases, V lost 0 bases, and 4 bases had no gene match. CDR3 length: 15 residues. Looked up from germline, CDR1 is SGHAT and CDR2 is FQNNGV. CDR3 residues: CASSLEAGEAETQYF. The CDR3 nucleotides are TGTGCCAGCAGCTTAGAAGCGGGAGAAGCAGAGACCCAGTACTTC.